This TCR beta chain is drawn from a study of T cells expressing NK-cell markers. Study-level points and caveats: Roughly 1.0-8% of CD8+ T cells in about 6 donors belonged to dominant NKG2C+ clonotypes.

For this clonotype: The antigen is unknown.

This CDR3 has 12 amino acids. Per the germline V gene, CDR1 is SQVTM and CDR2 is ANQGSEA. After re-calling the 5' RACE reads, TCRdb lists one entry per CDR3 protein, DNA absent. The data show 550,000 or so distinct CDR3 sequences, and the top ten clones hold 3% to 4.5%. The gene calls are TRBV29-1 and TRBJ1-4. The origin of this receptor is a man between 18 and 29 years old in good health. Sample: blood T cells: a sorted CD56 or NKG2C T cell subset, CD4+ or CD8+ T cells, or bulk PBMC T cells (not recorded which). The CDR3 is CSVLTGGEKLFF.